This T cell receptor beta chain was retrieved from a study of blood T cell repertoires in COVID-19. The germline gives CDR1 SGHTA, CDR2 FQGTGA. The CDR3 sequence is 15 residues long. Trimming took 5 bases from V and 4 from J, leaving 17 bases between them. Here immunoSEQ multiplex PCR was the method, and the copy in TCRdb shows in-frame clones only, minus some. The repertoire consists of a few hundred thousand clones, with around 80% occurring once and the leading ten covering around 4.1%. The sequenced sample was PBMCs or T cells enriched from blood (not recorded which). This TCR came from a man aged 30 to 45 with acute COVID-19. The chain has TRBV7-3 and TRBJ2-5, with a weak D call TRBD2 (6 bases). The CDR3: CASSPMGGGPETQYF. The DNA for the CDR3 is TGTGCCAGCAGCCCAATGGGGGGAGGCCCAGAGACCCAGTACTTC.